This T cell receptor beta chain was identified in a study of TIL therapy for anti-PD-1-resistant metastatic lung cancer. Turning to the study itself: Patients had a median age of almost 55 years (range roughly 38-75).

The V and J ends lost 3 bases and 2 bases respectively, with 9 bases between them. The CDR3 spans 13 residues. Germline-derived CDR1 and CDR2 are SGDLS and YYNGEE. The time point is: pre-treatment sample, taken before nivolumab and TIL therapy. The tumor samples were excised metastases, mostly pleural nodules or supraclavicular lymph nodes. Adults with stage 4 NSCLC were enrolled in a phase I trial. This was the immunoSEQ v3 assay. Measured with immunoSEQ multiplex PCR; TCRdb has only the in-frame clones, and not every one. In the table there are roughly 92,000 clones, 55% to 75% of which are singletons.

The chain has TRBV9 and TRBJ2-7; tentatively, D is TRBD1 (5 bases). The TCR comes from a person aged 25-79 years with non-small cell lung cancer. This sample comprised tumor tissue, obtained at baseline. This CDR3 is CASSGGATYEQYF. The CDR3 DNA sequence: TGTGCCAGCAGCGGTGGGGCCACCTACGAGCAGTACTTC.